This entry describes one T cell receptor (beta chain). These data come from a study of OX40 agonist ivuxolimab in advanced cancers. In the study overall: Every patient in dose escalation had hepatocellular carcinoma, melanoma, renal cell or head and neck cancer. With a range of about 20 to 79, age averaged roughly 60 years, and 75% to 90% were male.

Repertoires were generated with immunoSEQ multiplex PCR, while TCRdb's copy carries only in-frame clones and drops some. The repertoire holds around 77,000 clones, around four fifths seen once, with roughly 5.4% in the top ten. The sample was CD4+ or CD8+ T cells sorted from blood, taken in a trial of the OX40 agonist ivuxolimab. The clonotype originates from an adult with an advanced solid tumor such as melanoma, head and neck, liver or kidney cancer.

CDR3 amino acids: CASSLTSGMLNNEQFF. CDR3 DNA sequence: TGTGCCAGCAGTTTAACTAGCGGGATGTTGAACAATGAGCAGTTCTTC. This chain uses TRBV28 with TRBJ2-1, with TRBD2 matching over 10 bases. Trimming cost V 2 bases and J 5 bases; bases outside gene matches: 6. Germline V lookup: CDR1 MDHEN, CDR2 SYDVKM. This CDR3 region has 16 residues. Based on the CDR3 plus reference TRBV28 and TRBJ2-1, the full variable domain is DVKVTQSSRYLVKRTGEKVFLECVQDMDHENMFWYRQDPGLGLRLIYFSYDVKMKEKGDIPEGYSVSREKKERFSLILESASTNQTSMYLCASSLTSGMLNNEQFFGPGTRLTVL.